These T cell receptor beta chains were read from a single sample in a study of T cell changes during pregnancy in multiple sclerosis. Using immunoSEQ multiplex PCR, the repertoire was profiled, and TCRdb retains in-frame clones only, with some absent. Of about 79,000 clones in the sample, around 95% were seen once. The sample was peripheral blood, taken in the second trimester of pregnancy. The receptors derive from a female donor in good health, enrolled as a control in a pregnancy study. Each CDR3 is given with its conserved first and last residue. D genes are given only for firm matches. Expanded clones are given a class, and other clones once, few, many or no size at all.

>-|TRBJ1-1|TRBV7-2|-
CASGWGGTINTEAFF
TGTGCCAGCGGATGGGGGGGAACTATAAACACTGAAGCTTTCTTT
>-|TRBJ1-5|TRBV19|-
CASSIQVGNQPQHF
TGTGCCAGTAGTATACAGGTTGGCAATCAGCCCCAGCATTTT
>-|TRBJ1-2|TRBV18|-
CASSPPGWGDGYTF
TGTGCCAGCTCACCGCCTGGATGGGGGGATGGCTACACCTTC
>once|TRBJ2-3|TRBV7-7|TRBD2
CASSPSGGSTDTQYF
TGTGCCAGCAGCCCTAGCGGGGGAAGCACAGATACGCAGTATTTT
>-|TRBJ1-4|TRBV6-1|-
CASIRAFNEKLFF
TGTGCCAGCATTCGAGCCTTTAATGAAAAACTGTTTTTT
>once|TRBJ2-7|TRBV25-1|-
CASSLYRSYEQYF
TGTGCCAGCAGTCTATACAGATCCTACGAGCAGTACTTC
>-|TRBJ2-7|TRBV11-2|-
CASSGDNTYEQYF
TGTGCCAGCAGTGGGGACAATACCTACGAGCAGTACTTC
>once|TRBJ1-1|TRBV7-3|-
CASRSSAGPTEAFF
TGTGCCAGCAGGTCCTCGGCGGGACCCACTGAAGCTTTCTTT
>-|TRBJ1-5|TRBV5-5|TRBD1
CASSLQGAGNQPQHF
TGTGCCAGCAGCTTACAGGGGGCCGGCAATCAGCCCCAGCATTTT
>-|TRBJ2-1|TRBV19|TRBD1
CASSATGAYGYNEQFF
TGTGCCAGTAGTGCAACAGGGGCCTACGGTTACAATGAGCAGTTCTTC
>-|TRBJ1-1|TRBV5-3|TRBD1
CARSTGGTEAFF
TGTGCCAGAAGCACAGGGGGCACTGAAGCTTTCTTT
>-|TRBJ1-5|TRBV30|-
CAWSGSENQPQHF
TGTGCCTGGAGTGGCAGCGAGAATCAGCCCCAGCATTTT
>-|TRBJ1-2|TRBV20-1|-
CSAGGPGYTF
TGCAGTGCGGGGGGGCCCGGCTACACCTTC
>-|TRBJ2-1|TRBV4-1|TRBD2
CASSQDITGGYNEQFF
TGCGCCAGCAGCCAAGATATAACGGGGGGCTACAATGAGCAGTTCTTC